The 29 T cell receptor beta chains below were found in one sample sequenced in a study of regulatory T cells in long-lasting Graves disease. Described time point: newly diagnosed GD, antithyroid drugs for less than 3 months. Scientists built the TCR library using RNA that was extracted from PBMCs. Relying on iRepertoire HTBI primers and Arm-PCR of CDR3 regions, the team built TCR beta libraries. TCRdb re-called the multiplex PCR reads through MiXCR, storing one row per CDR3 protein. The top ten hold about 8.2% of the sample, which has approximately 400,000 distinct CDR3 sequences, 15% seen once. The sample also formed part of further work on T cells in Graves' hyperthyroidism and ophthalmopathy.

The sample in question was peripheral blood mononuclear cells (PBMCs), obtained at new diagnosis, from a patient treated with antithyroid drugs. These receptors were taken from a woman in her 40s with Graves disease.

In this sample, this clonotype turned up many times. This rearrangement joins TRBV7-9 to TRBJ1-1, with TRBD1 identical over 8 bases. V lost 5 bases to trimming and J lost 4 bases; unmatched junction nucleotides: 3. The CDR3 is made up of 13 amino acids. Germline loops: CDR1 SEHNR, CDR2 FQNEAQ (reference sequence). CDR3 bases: TGTGCCAGCAGCCAGGACAGGGTCACTGAAGCTTTCTTT. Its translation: CASSQDRVTEAFF. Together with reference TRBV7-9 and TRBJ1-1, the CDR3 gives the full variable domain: DTGVSQNPRHKITKRGQNVTFRCDPISEHNRLYWYRQTLGQGPEFLTYFQNEAQLEKSRLLSDRFSAERPKGSFSTLEIQRTEQGDSAMYLCASSQDRVTEAFFGQGTRLTVV.

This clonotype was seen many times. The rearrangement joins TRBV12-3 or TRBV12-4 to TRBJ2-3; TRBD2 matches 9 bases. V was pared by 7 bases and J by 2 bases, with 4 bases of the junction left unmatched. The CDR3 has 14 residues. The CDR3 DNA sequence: TGTGCCAGCAACCTAGCGGGGACCACAGATACGCAGTATTTT. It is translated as CASNLAGTTDTQYF.

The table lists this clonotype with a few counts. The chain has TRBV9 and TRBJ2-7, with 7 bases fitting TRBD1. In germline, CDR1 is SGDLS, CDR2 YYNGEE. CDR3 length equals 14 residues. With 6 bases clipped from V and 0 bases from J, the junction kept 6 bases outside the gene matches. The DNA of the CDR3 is TGTGCCAGCAACGGCCGGGACAGCTCCTACGAGCAGTACTTC. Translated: CASNGRDSSYEQYF.

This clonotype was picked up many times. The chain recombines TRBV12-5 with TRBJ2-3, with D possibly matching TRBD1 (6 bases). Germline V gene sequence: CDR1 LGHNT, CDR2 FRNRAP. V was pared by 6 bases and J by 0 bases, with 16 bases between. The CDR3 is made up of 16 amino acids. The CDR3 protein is CASGPTGRPSTDTQYF. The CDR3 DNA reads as TGTGCTAGTGGCCCGACAGGACGCCCTAGCACAGATACGCAGTATTTT.

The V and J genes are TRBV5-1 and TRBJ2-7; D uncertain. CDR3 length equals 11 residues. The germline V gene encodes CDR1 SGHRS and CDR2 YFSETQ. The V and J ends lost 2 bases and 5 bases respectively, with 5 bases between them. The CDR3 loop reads CASSFENEQYF. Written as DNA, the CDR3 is TGCGCCAGCAGCTTCGAGAACGAGCAGTACTTC.

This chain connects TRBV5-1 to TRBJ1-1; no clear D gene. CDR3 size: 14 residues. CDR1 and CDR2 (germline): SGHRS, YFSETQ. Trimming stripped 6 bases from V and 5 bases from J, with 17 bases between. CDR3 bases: TGCGCCAGCATATCTGGACTCCCCGGTACTGAAGCTTTCTTT. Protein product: CASISGLPGTEAFF.

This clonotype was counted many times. The DNA for the CDR3 is TGTGCCACCCAGGGCCGTCGCCCGTATGGCTACACCTTC. Translating gives CATQGRRPYGYTF. The chain is built from TRBV3-1 and TRBJ1-2; maybe TRBD1 (5 bases). CDR3 size: 13 residues. Germline lookup yields CDR1 LGHDT and CDR2 YNNKEL (reference sequence). Trimming took off 10 bases at V and 5 bases at J, with 17 bases between the two ends.

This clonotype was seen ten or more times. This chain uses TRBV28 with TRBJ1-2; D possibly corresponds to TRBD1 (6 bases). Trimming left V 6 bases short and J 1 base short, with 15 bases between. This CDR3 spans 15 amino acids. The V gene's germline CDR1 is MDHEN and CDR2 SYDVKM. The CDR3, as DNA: TGTGCCAGCAGCCCCTCGGGGGGCGGTAACTATGGCTACACCTTC. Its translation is CASSPSGGGNYGYTF.

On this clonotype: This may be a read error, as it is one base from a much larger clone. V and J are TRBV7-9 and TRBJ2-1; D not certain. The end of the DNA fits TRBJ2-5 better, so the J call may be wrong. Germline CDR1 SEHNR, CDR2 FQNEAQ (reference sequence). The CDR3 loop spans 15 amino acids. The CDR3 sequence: CASTPPLGIQEIQYF. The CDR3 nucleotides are TGTGCCAGCACCCCTCCCCTGGGAATCCAAGAGATCCAGTACTTC.

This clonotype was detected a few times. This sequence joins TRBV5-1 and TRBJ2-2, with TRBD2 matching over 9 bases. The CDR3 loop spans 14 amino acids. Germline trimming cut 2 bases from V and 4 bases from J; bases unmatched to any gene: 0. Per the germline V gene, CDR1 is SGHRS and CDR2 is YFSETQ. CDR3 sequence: CASSLLAGTGELFF. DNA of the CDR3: TGCGCCAGCAGCTTACTAGCGGGCACCGGGGAGCTGTTTTTT.

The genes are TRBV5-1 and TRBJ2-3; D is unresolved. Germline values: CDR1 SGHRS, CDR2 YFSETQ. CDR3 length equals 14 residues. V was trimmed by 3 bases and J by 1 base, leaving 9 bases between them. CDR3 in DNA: TGCGCCAGCAGCTCCGGATGGGGCACAGATACGCAGTATTTT. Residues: CASSSGWGTDTQYF.

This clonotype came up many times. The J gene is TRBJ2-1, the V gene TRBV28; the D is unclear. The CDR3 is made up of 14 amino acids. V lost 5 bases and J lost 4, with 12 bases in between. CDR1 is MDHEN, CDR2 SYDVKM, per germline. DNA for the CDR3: TGTGCCAGCAGTACCAACGACGGATACAATGAGCAGTTCTTC. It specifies CASSTNDGYNEQFF.

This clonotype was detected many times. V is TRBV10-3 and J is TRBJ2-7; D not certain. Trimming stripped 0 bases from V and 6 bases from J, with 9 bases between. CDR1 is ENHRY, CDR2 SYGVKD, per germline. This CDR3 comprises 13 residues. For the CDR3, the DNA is TGTGCCATCAGTGAGTCGTTAGTACGCGAGCAGTACTTC. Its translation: CAISESLVREQYF.

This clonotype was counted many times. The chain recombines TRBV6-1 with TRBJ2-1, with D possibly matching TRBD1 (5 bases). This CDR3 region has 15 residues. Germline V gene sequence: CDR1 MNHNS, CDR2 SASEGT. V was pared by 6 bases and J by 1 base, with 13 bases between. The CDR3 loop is CASSIGALSYNEQFF. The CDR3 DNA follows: TGTGCCAGCAGCATAGGGGCTCTGTCCTACAATGAGCAGTTCTTC.

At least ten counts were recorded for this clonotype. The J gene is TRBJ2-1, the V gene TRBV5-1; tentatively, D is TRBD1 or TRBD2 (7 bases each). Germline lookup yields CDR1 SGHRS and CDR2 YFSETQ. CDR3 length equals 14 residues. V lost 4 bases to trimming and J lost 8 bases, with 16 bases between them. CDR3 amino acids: CASSPGQAGDEQFF. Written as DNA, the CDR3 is TGCGCCAGCAGCCCCGGACAGGCGGGAGATGAGCAGTTCTTC.

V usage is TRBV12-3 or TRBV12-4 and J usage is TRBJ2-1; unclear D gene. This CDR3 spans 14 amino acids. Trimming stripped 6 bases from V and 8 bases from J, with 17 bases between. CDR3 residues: CASSYQVLRDEQFF. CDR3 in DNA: TGTGCCAGCAGCTATCAGGTTCTTAGAGATGAGCAGTTCTTC.

DNA for the CDR3: TGTGCCAGCAGTGACCGGACTAGCGGGAGGGTTCAGTACTTC. Translated: CASSDRTSGRVQYF. The gene calls are TRBV2 and TRBJ2-7, with 15 bases fitting TRBD2. Germline CDR1 and CDR2: SNHLY and FYNNEI. This CDR3 has 14 amino acids. The V segment lost 3 bases and the J segment 10 bases; nucleotides outside the gene matches: 4.

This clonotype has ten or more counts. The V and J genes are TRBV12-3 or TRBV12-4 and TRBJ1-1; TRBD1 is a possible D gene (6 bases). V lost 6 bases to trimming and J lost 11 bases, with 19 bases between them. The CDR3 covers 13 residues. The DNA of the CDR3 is TGTGCCAGCAGCCTGACAGGCCCATGGGGCGCTTTCTTT. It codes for CASSLTGPWGAFF.

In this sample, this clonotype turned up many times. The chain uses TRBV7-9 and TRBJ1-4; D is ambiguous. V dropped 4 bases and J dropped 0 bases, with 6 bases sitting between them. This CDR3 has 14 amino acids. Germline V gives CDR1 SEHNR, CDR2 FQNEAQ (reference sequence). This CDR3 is CASSSYATNEKLFF. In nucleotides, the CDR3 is TGTGCCAGCAGCTCCTACGCAACTAATGAAAAACTGTTTTTT.

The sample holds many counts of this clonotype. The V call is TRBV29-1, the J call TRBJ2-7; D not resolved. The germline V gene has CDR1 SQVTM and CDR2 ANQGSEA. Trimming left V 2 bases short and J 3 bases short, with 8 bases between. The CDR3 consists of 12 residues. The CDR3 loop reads CSVELVGYEQYF. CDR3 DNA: TGCAGCGTTGAACTAGTGGGCTACGAGCAGTACTTC.

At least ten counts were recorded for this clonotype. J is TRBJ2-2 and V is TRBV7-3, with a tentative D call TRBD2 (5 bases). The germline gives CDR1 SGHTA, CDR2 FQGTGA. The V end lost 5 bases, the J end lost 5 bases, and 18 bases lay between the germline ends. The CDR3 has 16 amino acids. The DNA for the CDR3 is TGTGCCAGCAGCCCCGGCCGTGGAACGGGGACCGGGGAGCTGTTTTTT. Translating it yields CASSPGRGTGTGELFF.

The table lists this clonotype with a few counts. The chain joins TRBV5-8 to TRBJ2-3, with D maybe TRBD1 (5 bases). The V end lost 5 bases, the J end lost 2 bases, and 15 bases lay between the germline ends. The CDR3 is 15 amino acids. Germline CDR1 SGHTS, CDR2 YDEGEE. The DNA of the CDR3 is TGTGCCAGCAGGTATAGGGGCCCAAACACAGATACGCAGTATTTT. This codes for CASRYRGPNTDTQYF.

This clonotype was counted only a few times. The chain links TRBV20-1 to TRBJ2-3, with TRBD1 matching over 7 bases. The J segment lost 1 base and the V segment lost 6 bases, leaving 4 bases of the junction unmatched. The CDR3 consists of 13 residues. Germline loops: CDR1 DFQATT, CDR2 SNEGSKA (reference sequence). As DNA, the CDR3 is TGCAGTGCAGGGGGCGGTGGCACAGATACGCAGTATTTT. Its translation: CSAGGGGTDTQYF.

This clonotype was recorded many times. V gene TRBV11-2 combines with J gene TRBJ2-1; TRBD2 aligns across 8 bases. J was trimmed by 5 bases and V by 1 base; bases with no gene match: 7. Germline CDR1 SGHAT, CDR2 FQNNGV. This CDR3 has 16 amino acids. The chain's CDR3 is CASSLAGTRENNEQFF. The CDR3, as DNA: TGTGCCAGCAGCTTAGCCGGGACTAGGGAAAACAATGAGCAGTTCTTC.

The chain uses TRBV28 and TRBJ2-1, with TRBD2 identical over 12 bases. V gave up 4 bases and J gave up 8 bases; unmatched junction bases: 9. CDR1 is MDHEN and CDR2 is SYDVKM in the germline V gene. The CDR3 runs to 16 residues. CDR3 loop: CASSSLRLAGVDEQFF. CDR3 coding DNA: TGTGCCAGCAGTTCCCTACGACTAGCGGGAGTTGATGAGCAGTTCTTC.

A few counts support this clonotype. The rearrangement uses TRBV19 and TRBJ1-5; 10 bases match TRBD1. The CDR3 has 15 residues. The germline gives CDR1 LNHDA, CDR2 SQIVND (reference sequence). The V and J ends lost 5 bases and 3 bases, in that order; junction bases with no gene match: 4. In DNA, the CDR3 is TGTGCCAGTAGTGGACAGGGGGGGATCAATCAGCCCCAGCATTTT. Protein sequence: CASSGQGGINQPQHF. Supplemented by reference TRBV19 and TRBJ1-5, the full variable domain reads DGGITQSPKYLFRKEGQNVTLSCEQNLNHDAMYWYRQDPGQGLRLIYYSQIVNDFQKGDIAEGYSVSREKKESFPLTVTSAQKNPTAFYLCASSGQGGINQPQHFGDGTRLSIL.

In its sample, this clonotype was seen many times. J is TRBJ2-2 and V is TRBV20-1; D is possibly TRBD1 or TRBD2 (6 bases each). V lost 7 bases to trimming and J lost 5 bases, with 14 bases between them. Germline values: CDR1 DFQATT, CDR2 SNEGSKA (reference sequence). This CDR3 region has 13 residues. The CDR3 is CSVRGAPTGELFF. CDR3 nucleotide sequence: TGCAGTGTTAGGGGGGCTCCTACCGGGGAGCTGTTTTTT.

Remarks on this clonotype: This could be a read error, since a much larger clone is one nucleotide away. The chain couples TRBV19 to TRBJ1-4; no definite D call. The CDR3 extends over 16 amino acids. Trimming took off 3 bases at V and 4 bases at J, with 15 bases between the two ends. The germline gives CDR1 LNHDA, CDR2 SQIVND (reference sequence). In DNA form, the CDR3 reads TGTGCCAGTAGTATCGGACCAGTTGCAATTAATGAAAAACTGTTTTTT. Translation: CASSIGPVAINEKLFF.

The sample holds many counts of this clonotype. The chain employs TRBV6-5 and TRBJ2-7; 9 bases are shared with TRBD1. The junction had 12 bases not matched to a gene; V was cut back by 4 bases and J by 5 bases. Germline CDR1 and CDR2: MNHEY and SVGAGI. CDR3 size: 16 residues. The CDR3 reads CASSSHTGTGRDEQYF. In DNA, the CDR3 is TGTGCCAGCAGTTCCCATACCGGGACAGGGAGGGACGAGCAGTACTTC.